The sequence of this TCR beta chain was determined in a study of T cells in Graves' hyperthyroidism and ophthalmopathy. Study summary: Peripheral blood was drawn at first diagnosis, prior to all treatment. Notes on the study in general: Most clonotypes expanded in thyroid above 0.001 were likewise present in blood.

Researchers took RNA transcripts and amplified the TCR beta CDR3 regions from them. The primer set for the first-round RT-PCR of the TCR CDR3 was HTBI. Using its own MiXCR run on the multiplex PCR reads, TCRdb lists one record per CDR3 protein. This table has hundreds of thousands of distinct CDR3 sequences, about 15% appearing once. The CDR3 has 14 amino acids. With 3 bases removed from V and 1 base from J, the gap between germline ends came to 9 bases. With regard to this clonotype: As yet, its antigen is unknown.

The sample comprised blood. The receptor's source is a woman under 30 with Graves' hyperthyroidism. The V and J genes are TRBV12-3 or TRBV12-4 and TRBJ1-1; the D is unclear. The CDR3 region is CASSLGYSNTEAFF. In DNA form, the CDR3 reads TGTGCCAGCAGTTTGGGCTATTCGAACACTGAAGCTTTCTTT.